These 3 T cell receptor beta chains share one sample of origin, sequenced in a study of T-cell reconstitution after alpha-beta-depleted transplantation in children listed by TCRdb under 2016. The treatment or condition tag for this specimen amounts to: allogeneic hematopoietic cell transplantation with graft depleted of TCRalphabeta T cells and CD19 B cells. The method was PCR. The run used an Illumina HiSeq 2500. TCR library preparation used molecular barcoding, with unique molecular identifiers applied to normalize quantification of the TCRbeta repertoire. The public sequencing data were trimmed at Q25 with fastp and processed into clonotypes with MiXCR by TCRdb, which kept only in-frame beta chains. All rows with the same CDR3 protein become a single entry with the most common DNA and genes. In this sample the table shows fewer than 750,000 distinct CDR3 sequences, about 23% of which occur a single time. The ten most abundant clones make up 12% to 15% of the sample.

This specimen was PBMCs, mostly from graft donor cells, taken 360 days after TCRalphabeta/CD19-depleted stem cell transplant. These receptors all come from a boy under three years old who had a stem cell transplant for acute myeloid leukemia, so the T cells may come from the graft donor.

The gene calls are TRBV3-1 and TRBJ2-3, with TRBD2 matching 11 bases. V trimming: 0 bases; J trimming: 6 bases; junction bases outside the gene matches: 14. Germline V gene data show CDR1 as LGHDT and CDR2 as YNNKEL (reference sequence). This CDR3 is 19 amino acids long. CDR3 in amino acids: CASSQELPALAGGRDTQYF. CDR3 nucleotides: TGTGCCAGCAGCCAAGAGCTCCCCGCCCTAGCGGGGGGAAGGGATACGCAGTATTTT.

The chain carries TRBV30 and TRBJ2-5, with 8 bases aligning to TRBD2. The germline CDR1 and CDR2 sequences are GTSNPN and SVGIG (reference sequence). The CDR3 spans 16 residues. The junction had 10 bases not matched to a gene; V was cut back by 0 bases and J by 4 bases. The CDR3 coding sequence is TGTGCCTGGAGTGTACGGAGAGGACTAGCAAGAGAGACCCAGTACTTC. This translates into CAWSVRRGLARETQYF.

The sample holds many counts of this clonotype. The chain combines TRBV7-2 with TRBJ2-7; D is uncertain. CDR1 SGHTA and CDR2 FQGNSA come from the germline V gene. The CDR3 sequence is 15 residues long. Trimming cost V 5 bases and J 0 bases, with 14 bases left between them. The CDR3 loop is CASSPPWTDSYEQYF. The CDR3 nucleotides read TGTGCCAGCAGCCCCCCATGGACGGACTCCTACGAGCAGTACTTC.